This TCR beta chain was sequenced in a study of cytomegalovirus exposure and HLA in healthy donors. The germline V gene encodes CDR1 SQVTM and CDR2 ANQGSEA. The CDR3 covers 11 residues. V was pared by 7 bases and J by 3 bases, with 9 bases between. Study-level points and caveats: Later, an analysis showed that TCR beta chains associated with HLA were more clonally expanded than others that were equally common.

Vbeta (60) and Jbeta (13) primers were used in the PCR. Clones were read by immunoSEQ multiplex PCR, and TCRdb kept only the in-frame ones, dropping some. Of 200,000 to 250,000 clones listed, 75% to 85% were seen once; the top ten hold about 1.4%. Worth noting for this clone: Its specificity is not known.

The source material was PBMCs. This chain connects TRBV29-1 to TRBJ1-1; TRBD1 might be the D (6 bases). The TCR was taken from a girl aged 10 to 17 in good health and CMV-seronegative. As DNA, the CDR3 is TGCAGCGCCACAGGGTACACTGAAGCTTTCTTT. Its protein is CSATGYTEAFF.